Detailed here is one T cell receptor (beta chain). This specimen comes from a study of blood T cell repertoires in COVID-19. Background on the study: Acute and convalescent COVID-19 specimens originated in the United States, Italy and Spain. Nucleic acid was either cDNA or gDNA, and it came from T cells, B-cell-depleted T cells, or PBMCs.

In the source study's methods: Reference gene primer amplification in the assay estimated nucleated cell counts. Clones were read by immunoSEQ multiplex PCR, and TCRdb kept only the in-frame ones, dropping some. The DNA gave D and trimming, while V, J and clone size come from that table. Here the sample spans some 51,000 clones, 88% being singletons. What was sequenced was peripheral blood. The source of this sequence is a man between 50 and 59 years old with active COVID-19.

CDR3 coding DNA: TGTGCCAGCAGCTTGCTCAGGTCAGATACGCAGTATTTT. This sequence encodes CASSLLRSDTQYF. The chain is built from TRBV5-6 and TRBJ2-3; no firm D call. Germline lookup yields CDR1 SGHDT and CDR2 YYEEEE. Trimming left V 1 base short and J 4 bases short, with 7 bases between. The length of the CDR3 is 13 residues.